The 28 T cell receptor beta chains given below trace back to one sample, sequenced in a study of graft-versus-host responses after intestinal transplantation. TCRdb's table, derived via immunoSEQ multiplex PCR, lists solely in-frame clones and lacks some. The sample lists around 110,000 clones; 90% were seen once. Their antigen targets remain unknown. This specimen consisted of unstimulated CD4+ T cells sorted from spleen or lymph node cells, obtained before intestinal transplant. These receptors were taken from a human donor who received an intestinal transplant.

J is TRBJ2-1 and V is TRBV5-4; possibly TRBD2 for D (6 bases). Trimming stripped 0 bases from V and 5 bases from J, with 12 bases between. There are 15 residues in the CDR3. Germline V gene lookup returns CDR1 SGHNT and CDR2 YYREEE (reference sequence). DNA of the CDR3: TGTGCCAGCAGCTTGGGTAGCGGCCGTGACAATGAGCAGTTCTTC. Protein product: CASSLGSGRDNEQFF.

The chain has TRBV6-5 and TRBJ2-1; maybe TRBD2 (5 bases). From germline, CDR1 is MNHEY and CDR2 SVGAGI. V was trimmed by 0 bases and J by 5 bases, leaving 14 bases between them. CDR3 length equals 16 residues. CDR3 coding DNA: TGTGCCAGCAGTTACTCGCCCCCAGCGGTGGACAATGAGCAGTTCTTC. This encodes CASSYSPPAVDNEQFF.

This chain uses TRBV28 with TRBJ1-4; D not resolved. Trimming pared 2 bases from V and 3 bases from J, leaving 4 bases between. Germline V lookup: CDR1 MDHEN, CDR2 SYDVKM. The CDR3 contains 13 residues. The chain's CDR3 is CASSLLPNEKLFF. The CDR3, as DNA: TGTGCCAGCAGTTTACTACCTAATGAAAAACTGTTTTTT.

V gene TRBV5-1 combines with J gene TRBJ2-2; D is possibly TRBD1 (5 bases). The CDR3 has 16 amino acids. Germline V gene data show CDR1 as SGHRS and CDR2 as YFSETQ. Trimming removed 1 base at V and 0 bases at J, with 10 bases between. CDR3 sequence reads: CASSLSRESNTGELFF. CDR3 nucleotides: TGCGCCAGCAGCTTGAGCAGGGAATCGAACACCGGGGAGCTGTTTTTT.

This rearrangement joins TRBV5-6 to TRBJ2-3; D possibly corresponds to TRBD2 (5 bases). Germline V gene lookup returns CDR1 SGHDT and CDR2 YYEEEE. Trimming removed 4 bases from V and 7 bases from J, with 19 bases in between. The CDR3 loop spans 15 amino acids. For the CDR3, the DNA is TGTGCCAGCAGCCTCACGGACGGGATTTTCAATACGCAGTATTTT. Translated, it gives CASSLTDGIFNTQYF.

V and J are TRBV9 and TRBJ1-2; TRBD1 matches at 7 bases. CDR3 length equals 15 residues. V lost 2 bases and J lost 0; bases outside the gene matches: 4. Germline CDR1 reads SGDLS; CDR2 reads YYNGEE. CDR3 nucleotides: TGTGCCAGCAGCGTCTGGGACAGCTCTAACTATGGCTACACCTTC. This sequence encodes CASSVWDSSNYGYTF. Drawing the rest from reference TRBV9 and TRBJ1-2, the complete variable domain is DSGVTQTPKHLITATGQRVTLRCSPRSGDLSVYWYQQSLDQGLQFLIQYYNGEERAKGNILERFSAQQFPDLHSELNLSSLELGDSALYFCASSVWDSSNYGYTFGSGTRLTVV.

The J gene is TRBJ2-1, the V gene TRBV6-1, with D perhaps TRBD2 (5 bases). This CDR3 is built from 15 residues. Deletions cut 6 bases from V and 1 base from J, with 13 bases between. Germline V lookup: CDR1 MNHNS, CDR2 SASEGT. The CDR3 loop reads CASSPDSPSYNEQFF. The CDR3 coding sequence is TGTGCCAGCAGCCCGGACTCCCCTTCCTACAATGAGCAGTTCTTC.

This chain links TRBV4-1 with TRBJ1-1; no clear D gene. This CDR3 has 14 amino acids. V shed 6 bases and J shed 0 bases, with 11 bases lying between them. Per germline, CDR1 MGHRA and CDR2 YSYEKL. The CDR3 here is CASREGTMNTEAFF. The CDR3 nucleotides read TGCGCCAGCAGGGAGGGTACGATGAACACTGAAGCTTTCTTT.

The chain recombines TRBV4-3 with TRBJ2-1; TRBD1 might be the D (6 bases). V gave up 0 bases and J gave up 6 bases, with 15 bases separating them. CDR3 length equals 16 residues. Germline values: CDR1 LGHNA, CDR2 YSLEER. The CDR3 DNA follows: TGCGCCAGCAGCCAAGATCCGTGGCCAGGGGCCAATGAGCAGTTCTTC. It is translated as CASSQDPWPGANEQFF.

The CDR3: CASSLGGAAGVPRYF. Written as DNA, the CDR3 is TGTGCCAGCAGTTTAGGAGGGGCCGCAGGTGTCCCCAGGTACTTC. The chain couples TRBV28 to TRBJ2-7, with D tentatively TRBD2 (6 bases). Germline V gives CDR1 MDHEN, CDR2 SYDVKM. Between the trimmed V and J ends, which lost 2 bases and 12 bases, there was a span of 23 bases. There are 15 residues in the CDR3.

The chain uses TRBV7-2 and TRBJ1-4; 7 bases match TRBD1. Germline trimming cut 5 bases from V and 3 bases from J; bases unmatched to any gene: 6. CDR1 and CDR2 (germline): SGHTA, FQGNSA. CDR3 length equals 15 residues. CDR3 coding DNA: TGTGCCAGCAGCCCTCGGACAGGCTCTAATGAAAAACTGTTTTTT. Encoded protein: CASSPRTGSNEKLFF.

V gene TRBV6-5 combines with J gene TRBJ2-2; 11 bases are a match to TRBD2. After removal of 6 bases from V and 7 bases from J, the junction contained 7 bases not matched to a gene. Germline V gene lookup returns CDR1 MNHEY and CDR2 SVGAGI. The CDR3 loop spans 15 amino acids. In DNA, the CDR3 is TGTGCCAGCAGACTAGCGGGAGTGGTAGGCGGGGAGCTGTTTTTT. It yields the protein CASRLAGVVGGELFF.

The V gene is TRBV7-9, the J gene TRBJ2-3, with TRBD2 matching 7 bases. Per germline, CDR1 SEHNR and CDR2 FQNEAQ (reference sequence). There are 16 residues in the CDR3. The junction had 8 bases not matched to a gene; V was cut back by 5 bases and J by 0 bases. The CDR3 reads CASSRRLAVSTDTQYF. The CDR3, as DNA: TGTGCCAGCAGCCGAAGACTAGCCGTCAGCACAGATACGCAGTATTTT.

This clone was counted a few times. This sequence joins TRBV6-5 and TRBJ2-7, with 12 bases fitting TRBD2. Germline values: CDR1 MNHEY, CDR2 SVGAGI. The CDR3 has 14 amino acids. V dropped 6 bases and J dropped 4; count of bases not matched to a gene: 4. The CDR3: CASRRLAGEYEQYF. The CDR3 bases are TGTGCCAGCAGACGACTAGCGGGAGAGTACGAGCAGTACTTC.

The rearrangement uses TRBV5-1 and TRBJ1-2; the D is unclear. V lost 2 bases to trimming and J lost 4 bases, with 9 bases between them. Per the germline V gene, CDR1 is SGHRS and CDR2 is YFSETQ. The CDR3 is 13 amino acids. Here the CDR3 reads CASSFYSTYGYTF. CDR3 sequence (DNA): TGCGCCAGCAGCTTCTACAGTACCTATGGCTACACCTTC.

The rearrangement links TRBV11-2 to TRBJ1-1; D gene uncertain. Per the germline V gene, CDR1 is SGHAT and CDR2 is FQNNGV. The CDR3 spans 13 residues. V dropped 0 bases and J dropped 6 bases, with 8 bases sitting between them. CDR3 nucleotide sequence: TGTGCCAGCAGCTTAGACAGGTCCTCTGAAGCTTTCTTT. Its protein is CASSLDRSSEAFF.

The genes are TRBV5-4 and TRBJ2-1; 7 bases match TRBD2. The CDR3 contains 15 residues. Losses at the gene ends were 4 bases for V and 1 base for J; bases not matched to a gene: 5. Germline V gene data show CDR1 as SGHNT and CDR2 as YYREEE (reference sequence). For the CDR3, the DNA is TGTGCCAGCAGCACCTCTAGCGGTTCCTACAATGAGCAGTTCTTC. It yields the protein CASSTSSGSYNEQFF.

This chain connects TRBV15 to TRBJ2-3; D ambiguous. V was pared by 0 bases and J by 4 bases, with 8 bases between. This CDR3 contains 14 residues. Germline CDR1 is LNHNV and CDR2 is YYDKDF (reference sequence). The CDR3 bases are TGTGCCACCAGCAGAGATCTCCAGGCAGATACGCAGTATTTT. Protein product: CATSRDLQADTQYF.

The chain joins TRBV11-2 to TRBJ2-7; 10 bases fit TRBD1. Germline V gene lookup returns CDR1 SGHAT and CDR2 FQNNGV. This CDR3 contains 15 residues. V lost 6 bases to trimming and J lost 5 bases; unmatched junction nucleotides: 10. In nucleotides, the CDR3 is TGTGCCAGCAGGGACTTGACAGGGGGCGGCCACGAGCAGTACTTC. Translation gives CASRDLTGGGHEQYF.

This chain joins TRBV6-1 and TRBJ2-5; the match to TRBD1 covers 7 bases. The length of the CDR3 is 13 residues. In germline, CDR1 is MNHNS, CDR2 SASEGT. The J segment lost 4 bases and the V segment lost 6 bases, leaving 5 bases of the junction unmatched. CDR3 in DNA: TGTGCCAGCAGGGACGACAGGGTAGAGACCCAGTACTTC. Translation: CASRDDRVETQYF.

This clone was seen only once. V is TRBV4-3 and J is TRBJ2-1; weak D call: TRBD1 (6 bases). The ends were cut back, 4 bases at V and 12 bases at J, with 16 bases in the middle. The CDR3 is made up of 13 amino acids. Germline values: CDR1 LGHNA, CDR2 YSLEER. CDR3: CASSPIQGWGQFF. The CDR3, as DNA: TGCGCCAGCAGCCCGATACAGGGCTGGGGGCAGTTCTTC.

V gene TRBV25-1 combines with J gene TRBJ2-3; possibly TRBD1 for D (6 bases). The CDR3 loop spans 13 amino acids. Trimming pared 8 bases from V and 1 base from J, leaving 10 bases between. CDR1 is MGHDK and CDR2 is SYGVNS in the germline V gene. In nucleotides, the CDR3 is TGTGCCAGCTCCTGGACAGGCACAGATACGCAGTATTTT. Protein: CASSWTGTDTQYF.

This clone was observed once. This chain connects TRBV7-8 to TRBJ2-5; possible D gene TRBD1, 5 bases. The CDR3 extends over 15 amino acids. V lost 1 base to trimming and J lost 4 bases, with 13 bases between them. Germline-derived CDR1 and CDR2 are SGHVS and FQNEAQ. CDR3 sequence (DNA): TGTGCCAGCAGCTTAGGGGCAGGGTGGAGAGAGACCCAGTACTTC. It specifies CASSLGAGWRETQYF. Based on the CDR3 plus reference TRBV7-8 and TRBJ2-5, the full variable domain is GAGVSQSPRYKVAKRGQDVALRCDPISGHVSLFWYQQALGQGPEFLTYFQNEAQLDKSGLPSDRFFAERPEGSVSTLKIQRTQQEDSAVYLCASSLGAGWRETQYFGPGTRLLVL.

The rearrangement uses TRBV27 and TRBJ2-7; 12 nucleotides match TRBD2. The CDR3 has 14 residues. J was trimmed by 4 bases and V by 5 bases; bases with no gene match: 3. CDR1 and CDR2 (germline): MNHEY, SMNVEV (reference sequence). In DNA, the CDR3 is TGTGCCAGCAGTGGTACTAGCGGGAGGTACGAGCAGTACTTC. It is translated as CASSGTSGRYEQYF.

The V gene is TRBV25-1, the J gene TRBJ2-3; a possible D gene is TRBD2 (6 bases). Germline CDR1 and CDR2: MGHDK and SYGVNS. Trimming shortened V by 0 bases and J by 0 bases, and 10 bases separated the two germline ends. This CDR3 has 16 residues. The CDR3 loop is CASSEYGGPSTDTQYF. The CDR3 DNA reads TGTGCCAGCAGTGAATACGGGGGACCTAGCACAGATACGCAGTATTTT.

V and J are TRBV11-2 and TRBJ1-2; D is possibly TRBD1 (6 bases). The CDR3 consists of 15 residues. V lost 0 bases and J 8 bases, leaving 16 bases between the germline ends. CDR1 is SGHAT and CDR2 is FQNNGV in the germline V gene. The CDR3 is CASSLDLGTLAGYTF. As DNA, the CDR3 is TGTGCCAGCAGCTTAGATCTCGGGACATTGGCGGGCTACACCTTC.

The rearrangement joins TRBV19 to TRBJ1-5; 7 nucleotides align to TRBD1. CDR1 and CDR2 (germline): LNHDA, SQIVND (reference sequence). With V trimmed by 5 bases and J by 5 bases, 6 bases remained unmatched. The CDR3 is made up of 14 amino acids. This CDR3 is CASSFQGGYQPQHF. Here the CDR3 DNA reads TGTGCCAGTAGTTTCCAGGGGGGATATCAGCCCCAGCATTTT.

The chain has TRBV27 and TRBJ2-3; TRBD2 aligns across 9 bases. V shed 3 bases, J shed 5 bases, and the junction held 0 bases outside the gene matches. CDR3 size: 13 residues. Germline-derived CDR1 and CDR2 are MNHEY and SMNVEV (reference sequence). The CDR3 spells CASSLTSGDTQYF. CDR3 sequence (DNA): TGTGCCAGCAGTTTGACTAGCGGAGATACGCAGTATTTT.